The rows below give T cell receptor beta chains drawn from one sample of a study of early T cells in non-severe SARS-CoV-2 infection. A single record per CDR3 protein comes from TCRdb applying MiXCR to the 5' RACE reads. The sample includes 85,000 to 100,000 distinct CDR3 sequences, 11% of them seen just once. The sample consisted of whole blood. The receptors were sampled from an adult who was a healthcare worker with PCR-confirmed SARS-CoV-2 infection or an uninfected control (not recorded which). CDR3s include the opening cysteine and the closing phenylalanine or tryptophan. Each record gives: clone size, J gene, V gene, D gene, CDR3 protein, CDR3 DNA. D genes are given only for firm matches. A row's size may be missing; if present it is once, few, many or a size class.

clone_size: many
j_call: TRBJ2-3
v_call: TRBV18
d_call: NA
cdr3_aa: CASSLYPLDTQYF
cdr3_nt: TGTGCCAGCTCACTCTACCCGCTAGATACGCAGTATTTT

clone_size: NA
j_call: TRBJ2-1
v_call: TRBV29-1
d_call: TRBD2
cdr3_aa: CVLVGASGSLTFF
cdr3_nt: TGCGTCTTGGTAGGGGCTAGCGGGAGTTTAACGTTCTTC

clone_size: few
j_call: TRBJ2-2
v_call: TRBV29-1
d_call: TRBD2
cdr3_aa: CSVRPGLLNTGELFF
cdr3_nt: TGCAGCGTACGGCCGGGACTACTTAACACCGGGGAGCTGTTTTTT

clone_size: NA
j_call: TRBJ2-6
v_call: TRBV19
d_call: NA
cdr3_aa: CASSDRTGANVLTF
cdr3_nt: TGTGCCAGTAGTGACAGGACCGGGGCCAACGTCCTGACTTTC

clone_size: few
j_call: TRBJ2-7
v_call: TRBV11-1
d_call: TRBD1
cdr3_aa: CASSPDRTGRGHF
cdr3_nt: TGTGCCAGCAGCCCCGACCGGACAGGTCGAGGGCACTTC

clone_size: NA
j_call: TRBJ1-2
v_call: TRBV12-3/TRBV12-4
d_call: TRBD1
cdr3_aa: CASSSPGQRIYYTF
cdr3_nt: TGTGCCAGCAGTAGCCCGGGACAGCGAATTTATTACACCTTC

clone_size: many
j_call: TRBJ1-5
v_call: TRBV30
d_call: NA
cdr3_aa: CAWSEDGDQPQHF
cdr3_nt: TGTGCCTGGAGTGAAGACGGCGATCAGCCCCAGCATTTT

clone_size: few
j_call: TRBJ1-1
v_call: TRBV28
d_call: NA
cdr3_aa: CASRPPLGMNTEAFF
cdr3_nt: TGTGCCAGCAGACCTCCCTTAGGCATGAACACTGAAGCTTTCTTT

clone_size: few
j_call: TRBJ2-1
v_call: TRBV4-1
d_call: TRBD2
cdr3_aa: CASSQDLSGTRDEQFF
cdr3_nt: TGCGCCAGCAGCCAAGATCTCTCCGGGACTAGAGATGAGCAGTTCTTC

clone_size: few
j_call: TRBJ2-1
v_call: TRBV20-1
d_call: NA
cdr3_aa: CSAAGSSGYNEQFF
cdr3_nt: TGCAGTGCTGCGGGCTCATCGGGTTACAATGAGCAGTTCTTC

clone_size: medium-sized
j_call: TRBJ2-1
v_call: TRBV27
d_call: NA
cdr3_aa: CASSQGGSYNEQFF
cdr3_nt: TGTGCCAGCAGTCAGGGGGGCTCCTACAATGAGCAGTTCTTC

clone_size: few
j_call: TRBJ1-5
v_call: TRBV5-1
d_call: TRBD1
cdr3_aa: CASSSGTGNQPQHF
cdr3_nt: TGCGCCAGCAGCTCCGGGACAGGCAATCAGCCCCAGCATTTT

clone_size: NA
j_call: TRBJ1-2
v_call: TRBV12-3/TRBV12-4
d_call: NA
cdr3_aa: CASSLGGAGYGYTF
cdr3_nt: TGTGCCAGCAGTTTAGGGGGCGCAGGCTATGGCTACACCTTC

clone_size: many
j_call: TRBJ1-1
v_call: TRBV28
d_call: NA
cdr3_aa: CASRLNTEAFF
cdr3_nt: TGTGCCAGCAGGCTGAACACTGAAGCTTTCTTT

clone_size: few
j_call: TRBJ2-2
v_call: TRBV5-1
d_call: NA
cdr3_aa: CASSLDRGRGPGELFF
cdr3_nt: TGCGCCAGCAGCTTGGATCGTGGCCGAGGTCCCGGGGAGCTGTTTTTT

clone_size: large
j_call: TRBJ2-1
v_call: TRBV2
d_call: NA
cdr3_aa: CASVLGTLSYNEQFF
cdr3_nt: TGTGCCAGCGTGCTAGGAACTCTTTCCTACAATGAGCAGTTCTTC

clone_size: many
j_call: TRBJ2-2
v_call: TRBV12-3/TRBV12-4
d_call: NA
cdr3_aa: CASSLTPSNTGELFF
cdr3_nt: TGTGCCAGCAGTTTGACCCCCTCAAACACCGGGGAGCTGTTTTTT

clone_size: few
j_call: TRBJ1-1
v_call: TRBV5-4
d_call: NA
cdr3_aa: CASSPLAVFNTEAFF
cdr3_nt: TGTGCCAGCAGCCCATTGGCGGTTTTTAACACTGAAGCTTTCTTT

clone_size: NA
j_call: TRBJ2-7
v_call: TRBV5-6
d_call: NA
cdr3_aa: CASSLGARVDYEQYF
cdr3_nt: TGTGCCAGCAGCTTGGGCGCCAGGGTGGACTACGAGCAGTACTTC

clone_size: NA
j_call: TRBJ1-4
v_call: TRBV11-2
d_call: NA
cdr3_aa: CASSPPPGSLHF
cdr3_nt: TGTGCCAGCAGCCCCCCACCCGGGAGCCTCCATTTT

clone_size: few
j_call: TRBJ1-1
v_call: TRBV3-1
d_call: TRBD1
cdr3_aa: CASSHPTGTEAFF
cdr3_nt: TGTGCCAGCAGCCACCCGACAGGGACTGAAGCTTTCTTT

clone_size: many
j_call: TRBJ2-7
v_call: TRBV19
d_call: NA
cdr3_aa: CASSLGPNEQYF
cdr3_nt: TGTGCCAGTAGTCTAGGCCCAAACGAGCAGTACTTC

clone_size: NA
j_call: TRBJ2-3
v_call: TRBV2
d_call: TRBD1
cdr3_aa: CASRRDRGADTQYF
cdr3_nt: TGTGCCAGCAGGAGGGACAGGGGCGCAGATACGCAGTATTTT

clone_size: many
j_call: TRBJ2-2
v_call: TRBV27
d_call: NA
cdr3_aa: CASSPRMAGGELFF
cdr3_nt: TGTGCCAGCAGTCCACGGATGGCGGGCGGGGAGCTGTTTTTT

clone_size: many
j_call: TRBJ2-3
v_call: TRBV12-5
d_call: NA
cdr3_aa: CASGLVQGDFTDTQYF
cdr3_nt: TGTGCTAGTGGTTTGGTACAAGGGGACTTCACAGATACGCAGTATTTT

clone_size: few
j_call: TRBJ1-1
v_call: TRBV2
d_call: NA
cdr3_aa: CASSAESSVTEAFF
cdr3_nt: TGTGCCAGCAGCGCCGAATCTTCGGTAACTGAAGCTTTCTTT

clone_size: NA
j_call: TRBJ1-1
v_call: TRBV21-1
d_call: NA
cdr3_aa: CASSKGQPATEAFF
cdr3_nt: TGTGCCAGCAGCAAAGGACAACCCGCCACTGAAGCTTTCTTT

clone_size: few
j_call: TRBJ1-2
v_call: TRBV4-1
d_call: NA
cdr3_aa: CASSQPTTAYYGYTF
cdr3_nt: TGCGCCAGCAGCCAGCCCACGACAGCTTACTATGGCTACACCTTC